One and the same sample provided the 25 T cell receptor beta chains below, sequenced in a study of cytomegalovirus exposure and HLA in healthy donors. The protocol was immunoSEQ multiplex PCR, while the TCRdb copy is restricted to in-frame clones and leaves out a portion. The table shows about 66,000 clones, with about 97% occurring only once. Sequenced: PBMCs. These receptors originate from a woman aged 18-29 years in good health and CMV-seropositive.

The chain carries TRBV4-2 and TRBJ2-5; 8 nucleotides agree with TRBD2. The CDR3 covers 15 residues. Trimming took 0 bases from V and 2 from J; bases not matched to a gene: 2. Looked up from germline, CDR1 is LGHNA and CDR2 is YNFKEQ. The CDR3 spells CASSQDLAGQETQYF. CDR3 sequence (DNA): TGTGCCAGCAGCCAAGACTTAGCGGGGCAAGAGACCCAGTACTTC.

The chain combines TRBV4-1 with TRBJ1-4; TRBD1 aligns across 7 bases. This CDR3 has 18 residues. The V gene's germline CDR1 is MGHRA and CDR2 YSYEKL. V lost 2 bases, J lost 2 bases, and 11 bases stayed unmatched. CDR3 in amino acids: CASSQLPRRTGTNEKLFF. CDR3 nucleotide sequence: TGCGCCAGCAGCCAACTACCCCGTAGGACAGGCACTAATGAAAAACTGTTTTTT.

The CDR3 region has the DNA TGTGCCAGCAGCGGAACTAGCGGGAGGGCCGGCGAGCAGTTCTTC. It encodes CASSGTSGRAGEQFF. The chain links TRBV28 to TRBJ2-1; 13 nucleotides agree with TRBD2. The germline CDR1 and CDR2 sequences are MDHEN and SYDVKM. The CDR3 length is 15 residues. The J segment lost 10 bases and the V segment lost 6 bases, leaving 9 bases of the junction unmatched.

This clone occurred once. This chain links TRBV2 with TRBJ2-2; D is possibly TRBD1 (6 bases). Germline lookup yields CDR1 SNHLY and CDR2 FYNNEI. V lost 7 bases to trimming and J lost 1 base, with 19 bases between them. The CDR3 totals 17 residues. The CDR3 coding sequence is TGTGCCAGCATCCGCCTTCACAGGGCGAAGAACACCGGGGAGCTGTTTTTT. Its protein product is CASIRLHRAKNTGELFF.

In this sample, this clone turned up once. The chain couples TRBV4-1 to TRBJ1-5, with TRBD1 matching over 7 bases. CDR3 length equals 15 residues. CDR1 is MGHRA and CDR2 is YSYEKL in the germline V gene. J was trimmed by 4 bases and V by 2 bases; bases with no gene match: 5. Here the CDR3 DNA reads TGCGCCAGCAGCCAACAGACAGGGCGTAATCAGCCCCAGCATTTT. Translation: CASSQQTGRNQPQHF.

Written as DNA, the CDR3 is TGTGCCAGCAGTAAGACTGGGGCGCTGGGGGAGCAGTACTTC. Translation gives CASSKTGALGEQYF. This sequence joins TRBV28 and TRBJ2-7; D is possibly TRBD1 (5 bases). The V gene lost 5 bases and the J gene lost 7 bases, with 18 bases spanning the gap. The CDR3 sequence is 14 residues long. CDR1 MDHEN and CDR2 SYDVKM come from the germline V gene.

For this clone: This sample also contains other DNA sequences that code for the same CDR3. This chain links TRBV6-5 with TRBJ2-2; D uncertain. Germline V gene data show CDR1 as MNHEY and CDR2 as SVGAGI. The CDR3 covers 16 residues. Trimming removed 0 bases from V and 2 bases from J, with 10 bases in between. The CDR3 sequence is CASSYSGTANTGELFF. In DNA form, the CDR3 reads TGTGCCAGCAGTTACTCTGGAACAGCTAACACCGGGGAGCTGTTTTTT.

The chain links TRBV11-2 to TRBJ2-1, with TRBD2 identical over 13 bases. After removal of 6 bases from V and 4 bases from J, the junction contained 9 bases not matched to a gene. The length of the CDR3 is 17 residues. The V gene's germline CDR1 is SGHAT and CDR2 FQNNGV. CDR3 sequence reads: CASSSERLAGGYNEQFF. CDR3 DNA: TGTGCCAGCAGTTCAGAAAGACTAGCGGGAGGATACAATGAGCAGTTCTTC.

CDR3 sequence (DNA): TGTGCCAGTAGTATTAGGGACTCCCCCAATGAGCAGTTCTTC. This sequence encodes CASSIRDSPNEQFF. The rearrangement joins TRBV19 to TRBJ2-1; possible D gene TRBD2, 6 bases. Germline loops: CDR1 LNHDA, CDR2 SQIVND (reference sequence). V lost 3 bases and J lost 6, with 12 bases in between. The CDR3 has 14 amino acids.

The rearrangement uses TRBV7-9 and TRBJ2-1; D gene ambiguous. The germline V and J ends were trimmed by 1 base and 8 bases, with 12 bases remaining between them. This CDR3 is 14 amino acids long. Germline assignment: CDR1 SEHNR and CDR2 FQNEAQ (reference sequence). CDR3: CASSLDAQLDEQFF. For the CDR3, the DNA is TGTGCCAGCAGCTTAGATGCCCAATTAGATGAGCAGTTCTTC. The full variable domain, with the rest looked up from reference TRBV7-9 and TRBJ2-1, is DTGVSQNPRHKITKRGQNVTFRCDPISEHNRLYWYRQTLGQGPEFLTYFQNEAQLEKSRLLSDRFSAERPKGSFSTLEIQRTEQGDSAMYLCASSLDAQLDEQFFGPGTRLTVL.

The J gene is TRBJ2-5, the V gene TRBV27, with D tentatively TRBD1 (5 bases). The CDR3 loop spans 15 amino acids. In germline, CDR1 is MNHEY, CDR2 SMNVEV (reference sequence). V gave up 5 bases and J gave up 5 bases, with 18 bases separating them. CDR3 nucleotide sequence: TGTGCCAGCAGTACGGCGACAGCCCCCCAGGAGACCCAGTACTTC. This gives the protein CASSTATAPQETQYF.

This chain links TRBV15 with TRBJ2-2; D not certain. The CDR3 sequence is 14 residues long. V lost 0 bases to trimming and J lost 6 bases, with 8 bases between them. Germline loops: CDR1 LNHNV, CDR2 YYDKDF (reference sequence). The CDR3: CATSRDSSPGELFF. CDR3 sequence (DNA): TGTGCCACCAGCAGAGATAGCAGCCCCGGGGAGCTGTTTTTT.

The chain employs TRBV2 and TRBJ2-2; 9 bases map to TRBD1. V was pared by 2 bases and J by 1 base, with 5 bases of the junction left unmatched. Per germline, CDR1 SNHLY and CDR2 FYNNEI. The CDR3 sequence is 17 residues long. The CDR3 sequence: CASSELSDRGNTGELFF. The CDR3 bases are TGTGCCAGCAGTGAATTATCGGACAGGGGGAACACCGGGGAGCTGTTTTTT.

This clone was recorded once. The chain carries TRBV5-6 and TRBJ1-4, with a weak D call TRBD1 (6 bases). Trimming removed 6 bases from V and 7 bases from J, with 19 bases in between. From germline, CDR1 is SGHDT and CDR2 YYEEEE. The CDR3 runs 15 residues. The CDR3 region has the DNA TGTGCCAGCAACCCTAGGGGACATCCGATTGAAAAACTGTTTTTT. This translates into CASNPRGHPIEKLFF.

The CDR3 region is CASSMVTGATNEKLFF. CDR3 DNA sequence: TGTGCCAGTAGTATGGTCACAGGGGCAACTAATGAAAAACTGTTTTTT. J is TRBJ1-4 and V is TRBV19; the match to TRBD1 covers 7 bases. The V segment lost 3 bases and the J segment 0 bases; nucleotides outside the gene matches: 4. Germline CDR1 is LNHDA and CDR2 is SQIVND (reference sequence). The CDR3 covers 16 residues.

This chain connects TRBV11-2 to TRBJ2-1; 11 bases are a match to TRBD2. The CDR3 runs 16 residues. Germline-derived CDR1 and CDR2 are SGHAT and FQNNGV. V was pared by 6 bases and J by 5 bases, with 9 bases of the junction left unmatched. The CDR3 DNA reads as TGTGCCAGCAGACGCTCCGGGACTAGCGGCCACAATGAGCAGTTCTTC. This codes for CASRRSGTSGHNEQFF.

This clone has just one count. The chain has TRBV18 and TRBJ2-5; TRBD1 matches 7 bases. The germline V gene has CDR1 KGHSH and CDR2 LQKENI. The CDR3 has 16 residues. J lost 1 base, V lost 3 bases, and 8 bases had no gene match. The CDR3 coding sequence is TGTGCCAGCTCACCCCCCCCTGGGACAGTCCAAGAGACCCAGTACTTC. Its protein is CASSPPPGTVQETQYF.

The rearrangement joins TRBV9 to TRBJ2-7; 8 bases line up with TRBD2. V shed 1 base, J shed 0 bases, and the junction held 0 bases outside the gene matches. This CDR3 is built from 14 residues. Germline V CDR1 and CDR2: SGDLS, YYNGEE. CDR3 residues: CASSVLAGSYEQYF. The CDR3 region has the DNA TGTGCCAGCAGCGTACTAGCGGGCTCCTACGAGCAGTACTTC.

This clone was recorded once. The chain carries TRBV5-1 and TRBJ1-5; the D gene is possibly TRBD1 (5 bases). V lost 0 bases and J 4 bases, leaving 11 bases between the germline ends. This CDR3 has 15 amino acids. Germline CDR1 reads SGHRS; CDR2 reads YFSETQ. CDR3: CASSLEAGRNQPQHF. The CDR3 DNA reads TGCGCCAGCAGCTTGGAGGCAGGGCGGAATCAGCCCCAGCATTTT.

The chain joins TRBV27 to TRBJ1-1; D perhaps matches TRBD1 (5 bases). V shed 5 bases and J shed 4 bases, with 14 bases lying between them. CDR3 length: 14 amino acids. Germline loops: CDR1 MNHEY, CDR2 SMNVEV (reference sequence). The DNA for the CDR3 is TGTGCCAGCAGTGCTGACAGAGGTATCACTGAAGCTTTCTTT. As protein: CASSADRGITEAFF.

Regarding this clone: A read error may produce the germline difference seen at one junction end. The CDR3 spells CTASLGGDTQYF. Here the CDR3 DNA reads TGCACCGCCAGTTTGGGGGGAGATACGCAGTATTTT. V gene TRBV7-9 combines with J gene TRBJ2-3; TRBD2 is a possible D gene (6 bases). The CDR3 has 12 amino acids. CDR1 and CDR2 (germline): SEHNR, FQNEAQ (reference sequence). Full variable domain (missing parts from reference TRBV7-9 and TRBJ2-3): DTGVSQNPRHKITKRGQNVTFRCDPISEHNRLYWYRQTLGQGPEFLTYFQNEAQLEKSRLLSDRFSAERPKGSFSTLEIQRTEQGDSAMYLCTASLGGDTQYFGPGTRLTVL.

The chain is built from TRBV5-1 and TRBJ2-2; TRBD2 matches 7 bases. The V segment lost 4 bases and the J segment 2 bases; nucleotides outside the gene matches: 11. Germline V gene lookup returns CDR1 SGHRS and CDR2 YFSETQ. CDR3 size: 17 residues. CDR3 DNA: TGCGCCAGCAGCCGAAATCCGGGACTACCTAACACCGGGGAGCTGTTTTTT. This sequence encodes CASSRNPGLPNTGELFF.

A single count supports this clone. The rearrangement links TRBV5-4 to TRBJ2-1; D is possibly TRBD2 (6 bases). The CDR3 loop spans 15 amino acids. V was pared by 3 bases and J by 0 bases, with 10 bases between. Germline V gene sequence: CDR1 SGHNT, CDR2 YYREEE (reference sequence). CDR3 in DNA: TGTGCCAGCAGCTCAGCCGGGAGCTCCTACAATGAGCAGTTCTTC. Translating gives CASSSAGSSYNEQFF.

CDR3 in amino acids: CASSVELAGAREQFF. The CDR3, as DNA: TGTGCCAGCAGCGTAGAACTAGCGGGAGCAAGGGAGCAGTTCTTC. The chain carries TRBV9 and TRBJ2-1, with TRBD2 matching over 11 bases. The CDR3 sequence is 15 residues long. The junction had 6 bases not matched to a gene; V was cut back by 0 bases and J by 10 bases. Germline V lookup: CDR1 SGDLS, CDR2 YYNGEE.

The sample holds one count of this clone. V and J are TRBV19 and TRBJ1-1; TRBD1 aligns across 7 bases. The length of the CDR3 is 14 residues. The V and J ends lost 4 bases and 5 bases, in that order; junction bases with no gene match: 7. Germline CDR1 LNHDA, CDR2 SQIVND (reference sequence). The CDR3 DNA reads TGTGCCAGTAGTACCTGGACAGGCGGTACTGAAGCTTTCTTT. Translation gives CASSTWTGGTEAFF.